These T cell receptor beta chains were read from a single sample in a study of early stage breast cancer tumors. Profiling relied on immunoSEQ multiplex PCR, and the TCRdb table lists in-frame clones only, not all of them. Counted here are about 9,000 clones, 71% occurring once; the ten biggest clones make up approximately 17%. The sequenced sample was normal breast tissue next to the tumor. The receptors come from a person between 55 and 69 years old with breast cancer. Both conserved end residues are part of each CDR3. Each record gives: D gene, CDR3 length, V gene, clone size, J gene, CDR3 protein, CDR3 DNA. The D gene is left open where the match is weak. Only some rows state a clone size, as once, few, many or a class for expanded clones.

d_call: TRBD1
cdr3_length: 17
v_call: TRBV30
clone_size: -
j_call: TRBJ2-6
cdr3_aa: CAWSVLQGAVGANVLTF
cdr3_nt: TGTGCCTGGAGTGTACTACAGGGGGCGGTAGGGGCCAACGTCCTGACTTTC

d_call: -
cdr3_length: 14
v_call: TRBV5-6
clone_size: medium-sized
j_call: TRBJ2-7
cdr3_aa: CASSSRGMNDEQYF
cdr3_nt: TGTGCCAGCAGCTCCAGGGGAATGAATGACGAGCAGTACTTC

d_call: TRBD1
cdr3_length: 16
v_call: TRBV2
clone_size: -
j_call: TRBJ2-1
cdr3_aa: CASIEWGQGTYNEQFF
cdr3_nt: TGTGCCAGCATAGAATGGGGACAGGGGACCTACAATGAGCAGTTCTTC

d_call: TRBD1
cdr3_length: 13
v_call: TRBV25-1
clone_size: -
j_call: TRBJ1-1
cdr3_aa: CASSTGVNTEAFF
cdr3_nt: TGTGCCAGCAGCACAGGGGTGAACACTGAAGCTTTCTTT

d_call: -
cdr3_length: 14
v_call: TRBV2
clone_size: -
j_call: TRBJ1-2
cdr3_aa: CASRTLPGERGYTF
cdr3_nt: TGTGCCAGCAGGACACTCCCAGGGGAGAGAGGCTACACCTTC

d_call: TRBD1
cdr3_length: 13
v_call: TRBV5-8
clone_size: -
j_call: TRBJ1-1
cdr3_aa: CASSVGQVRTAFF
cdr3_nt: TGTGCCAGCAGCGTGGGACAGGTTAGAACAGCTTTCTTT

d_call: TRBD1
cdr3_length: 14
v_call: TRBV7-9
clone_size: -
j_call: TRBJ1-1
cdr3_aa: CASSPQGAETEAFF
cdr3_nt: TGTGCCAGCAGCCCACAGGGGGCGGAAACTGAAGCTTTCTTT

d_call: -
cdr3_length: 16
v_call: TRBV19
clone_size: -
j_call: TRBJ1-1
cdr3_aa: CASSRAGGAMNTEAFF
cdr3_nt: TGTGCCAGTAGTAGGGCGGGGGGAGCCATGAACACTGAAGCTTTCTTT

d_call: TRBD1
cdr3_length: 12
v_call: TRBV11-2
clone_size: -
j_call: TRBJ1-1
cdr3_aa: CASSRQGGEAFF
cdr3_nt: TGTGCCAGCAGCCGACAGGGCGGTGAAGCTTTCTTT

d_call: -
cdr3_length: 15
v_call: TRBV7-2
clone_size: -
j_call: TRBJ2-2
cdr3_aa: CASSSGGGWTGELFF
cdr3_nt: TGTGCCAGCAGCTCGGGTGGGGGGTGGACCGGGGAGCTGTTTTTT

d_call: -
cdr3_length: 13
v_call: TRBV7-6
clone_size: -
j_call: TRBJ1-5
cdr3_aa: CASSRQSNQPQHF
cdr3_nt: TGTGCCAGCAGTCGACAGTCAAATCAGCCCCAGCATTTT

d_call: TRBD1
cdr3_length: 14
v_call: TRBV6-5
clone_size: once
j_call: TRBJ1-1
cdr3_aa: CASRKDRGGTEAFF
cdr3_nt: TGTGCCAGCAGGAAGGACAGGGGCGGCACTGAAGCTTTCTTT

d_call: TRBD1
cdr3_length: 14
v_call: TRBV19
clone_size: -
j_call: TRBJ1-5
cdr3_aa: CASSGTGGNQPQHF
cdr3_nt: TGTGCCAGTAGTGGTACAGGGGGCAATCAGCCCCAGCATTTT

d_call: TRBD2
cdr3_length: 16
v_call: TRBV19
clone_size: -
j_call: TRBJ2-1
cdr3_aa: CASSIVVLAGVPEQFF
cdr3_nt: TGTGCCAGTAGTATAGTGGTCCTAGCGGGAGTTCCTGAGCAGTTCTTC

d_call: TRBD1
cdr3_length: 15
v_call: TRBV15
clone_size: -
j_call: TRBJ1-2
cdr3_aa: CATSRIDRADGGYTF
cdr3_nt: TGTGCCACCAGCAGAATAGACAGGGCGGATGGTGGCTACACCTTC

d_call: TRBD1
cdr3_length: 15
v_call: TRBV7-9
clone_size: few
j_call: TRBJ2-1
cdr3_aa: CASSLAQGARNEQFF
cdr3_nt: TGTGCCAGCAGCTTAGCACAGGGGGCGCGGAATGAGCAGTTCTTC

d_call: TRBD2
cdr3_length: 15
v_call: TRBV5-1
clone_size: -
j_call: TRBJ2-1
cdr3_aa: CASTPGGSSYNEQFF
cdr3_nt: TGCGCCAGCACCCCGGGAGGGAGCTCCTACAATGAGCAGTTCTTC

d_call: -
cdr3_length: 12
v_call: TRBV19
clone_size: -
j_call: TRBJ2-1
cdr3_aa: CASSIARDEQFF
cdr3_nt: TGTGCCAGTAGTATAGCGAGGGATGAGCAGTTCTTC

d_call: -
cdr3_length: 13
v_call: TRBV7-2
clone_size: -
j_call: TRBJ2-2
cdr3_aa: CASSSLAVGELFF
cdr3_nt: TGTGCCAGCAGCTCCCTAGCCGTCGGGGAGCTGTTTTTT

d_call: -
cdr3_length: 15
v_call: TRBV4-2
clone_size: -
j_call: TRBJ1-1
cdr3_aa: CASSQAKTGGVEAFF
cdr3_nt: TGTGCCAGCAGCCAGGCGAAGACCGGCGGTGTTGAAGCTTTCTTT

d_call: TRBD2
cdr3_length: 14
v_call: TRBV7-2
clone_size: -
j_call: TRBJ2-1
cdr3_aa: CASSLAAGGEGKFF
cdr3_nt: TGTGCCAGCAGCTTAGCAGCGGGAGGGGAGGGGAAGTTCTTC

d_call: -
cdr3_length: 17
v_call: TRBV29-1
clone_size: -
j_call: TRBJ2-3
cdr3_aa: CSVGGVGATADTDTQYF
cdr3_nt: TGCAGCGTTGGGGGGGTCGGAGCGACAGCGGACACAGATACGCAGTATTTT

d_call: TRBD1
cdr3_length: 15
v_call: TRBV12-5
clone_size: -
j_call: TRBJ1-1
cdr3_aa: CASGLGTGRGTEAFF
cdr3_nt: TGTGCTAGTGGTTTGGGGACAGGGAGGGGAACTGAAGCTTTCTTT

d_call: TRBD2
cdr3_length: 14
v_call: TRBV9
clone_size: -
j_call: TRBJ2-3
cdr3_aa: CASSVSGREDTQYF
cdr3_nt: TGTGCCAGCAGCGTCAGCGGGAGGGAAGATACGCAGTATTTT

d_call: -
cdr3_length: 16
v_call: TRBV10-1
clone_size: -
j_call: TRBJ2-2
cdr3_aa: CASSERLVGDTGELFF
cdr3_nt: TGCGCCAGCAGTGAGCGGCTAGTTGGTGACACCGGGGAGCTGTTTTTT

d_call: TRBD2
cdr3_length: 16
v_call: TRBV6-4
clone_size: -
j_call: TRBJ2-3
cdr3_aa: CASSDSAGGSTDTQYF
cdr3_nt: TGTGCCAGCAGTGACTCGGCGGGGGGGAGCACAGATACGCAGTATTTT

d_call: TRBD1
cdr3_length: 13
v_call: TRBV9
clone_size: few
j_call: TRBJ1-1
cdr3_aa: CASSRTGNTEAFF
cdr3_nt: TGTGCCAGCAGCCGGACAGGGAACACTGAAGCTTTCTTT

d_call: TRBD1
cdr3_length: 14
v_call: TRBV5-5
clone_size: -
j_call: TRBJ1-1
cdr3_aa: CASSLEGQGTEAFF
cdr3_nt: TGTGCCAGCAGCTTGGAGGGACAGGGGACTGAAGCTTTCTTT

d_call: -
cdr3_length: 14
v_call: TRBV21-1
clone_size: once
j_call: TRBJ2-7
cdr3_aa: CASSKVPTGGEQYF
cdr3_nt: TGTGCCAGCAGCAAAGTTCCTACCGGGGGGGAGCAGTACTTC

d_call: -
cdr3_length: 14
v_call: TRBV30
clone_size: few
j_call: TRBJ1-2
cdr3_aa: CAWSVGRGIYGYTF
cdr3_nt: TGTGCCTGGAGTGTAGGGAGGGGTATCTATGGCTACACCTTC

d_call: -
cdr3_length: 15
v_call: TRBV11-2
clone_size: -
j_call: TRBJ2-7
cdr3_aa: CASSPQTGVFYEQYF
cdr3_nt: TGTGCCAGCAGCCCCCAGACAGGAGTTTTTTACGAGCAGTACTTC

d_call: -
cdr3_length: 16
v_call: TRBV7-8
clone_size: -
j_call: TRBJ2-4
cdr3_aa: CASSLAGRGAKNIQYF
cdr3_nt: TGTGCCAGCAGCTTAGCGGGGAGAGGGGCCAAAAACATTCAGTACTTC

d_call: -
cdr3_length: 15
v_call: TRBV5-1
clone_size: -
j_call: TRBJ2-5
cdr3_aa: CASSTYRGSGETQYF
cdr3_nt: TGCGCCAGCAGCACCTACAGGGGCAGCGGGGAGACCCAGTACTTC

d_call: -
cdr3_length: 13
v_call: TRBV19
clone_size: -
j_call: TRBJ2-7
cdr3_aa: CASSTLRGYEQYF
cdr3_nt: TGTGCCAGTAGTACCCTGCGGGGCTACGAGCAGTACTTC

d_call: TRBD2
cdr3_length: 15
v_call: TRBV4-1
clone_size: -
j_call: TRBJ2-3
cdr3_aa: CASRQTSGFTDTQYF
cdr3_nt: TGCGCCAGCCGACAGACTAGCGGTTTCACAGATACGCAGTATTTT

d_call: -
cdr3_length: 16
v_call: TRBV30
clone_size: -
j_call: TRBJ2-1
cdr3_aa: CAWSFGGSSSYNEQFF
cdr3_nt: TGTGCCTGGAGTTTTGGAGGGAGTTCGTCCTACAATGAGCAGTTCTTC

d_call: TRBD2
cdr3_length: 16
v_call: TRBV7-2
clone_size: -
j_call: TRBJ2-3
cdr3_aa: CASSLEGLADSDTQYF
cdr3_nt: TGTGCCAGCAGCTTAGAGGGACTAGCGGACTCAGATACGCAGTATTTT

d_call: TRBD2
cdr3_length: 14
v_call: TRBV30
clone_size: once
j_call: TRBJ2-2
cdr3_aa: CAWSGLANTGELFF
cdr3_nt: TGTGCCTGGAGTGGACTAGCCAACACCGGGGAGCTGTTTTTT

d_call: -
cdr3_length: 16
v_call: TRBV11-2
clone_size: few
j_call: TRBJ2-7
cdr3_aa: CASSPGRSGLAYEQYF
cdr3_nt: TGTGCCAGCAGCCCCGGTCGCTCGGGGTTGGCTTACGAGCAGTACTTC

d_call: TRBD1
cdr3_length: 13
v_call: TRBV19
clone_size: -
j_call: TRBJ1-2
cdr3_aa: CASQPGQLYGYTF
cdr3_nt: TGTGCCAGCCAGCCGGGACAGCTCTATGGCTACACCTTC

d_call: -
cdr3_length: 13
v_call: TRBV10-2
clone_size: -
j_call: TRBJ1-1
cdr3_aa: CASTPGGGTEAFF
cdr3_nt: TGCGCCAGCACGCCTGGGGGGGGGACTGAAGCTTTCTTT

d_call: -
cdr3_length: 16
v_call: TRBV4-3
clone_size: -
j_call: TRBJ2-7
cdr3_aa: CASSQESGSGIYEQYF
cdr3_nt: TGCGCCAGCAGCCAAGAGTCCGGGTCCGGGATCTACGAGCAGTACTTC

d_call: TRBD1
cdr3_length: 13
v_call: TRBV2
clone_size: few
j_call: TRBJ1-2
cdr3_aa: CASSLQGNYGYTF
cdr3_nt: TGTGCCAGCAGCTTACAGGGGAACTATGGCTACACCTTC

d_call: TRBD1
cdr3_length: 14
v_call: TRBV28
clone_size: -
j_call: TRBJ1-2
cdr3_aa: CASSSSGGNYGYTF
cdr3_nt: TGTGCCAGCAGTTCTTCAGGGGGAAACTATGGCTACACCTTC

d_call: -
cdr3_length: 13
v_call: TRBV29-1
clone_size: -
j_call: TRBJ2-3
cdr3_aa: CSVVGGSTDTQYF
cdr3_nt: TGCAGCGTTGTGGGAGGAAGCACAGATACGCAGTATTTT

d_call: -
cdr3_length: 14
v_call: TRBV6-1
clone_size: -
j_call: TRBJ2-2
cdr3_aa: CASSESIWSPELFF
cdr3_nt: TGTGCCAGCAGTGAATCTATATGGTCCCCCGAGCTGTTTTTT

d_call: TRBD2
cdr3_length: 16
v_call: TRBV9
clone_size: -
j_call: TRBJ2-2
cdr3_aa: CASSVGSGSGTGELFF
cdr3_nt: TGTGCCAGCAGCGTGGGGAGCGGGAGTGGAACCGGGGAGCTGTTTTTT

d_call: -
cdr3_length: 18
v_call: TRBV11-3
clone_size: few
j_call: TRBJ2-3
cdr3_aa: CASSPHYLRIPVRNTQYF
cdr3_nt: TGTGCCAGCAGCCCACACTACTTACGTATTCCCGTGCGGAATACGCAGTATTTT

d_call: TRBD2
cdr3_length: 17
v_call: TRBV19
clone_size: few
j_call: TRBJ2-3
cdr3_aa: CASSIVSTSGHTDTQYF
cdr3_nt: TGTGCCAGTAGTATAGTCTCGACTAGCGGACACACAGATACGCAGTATTTT

d_call: -
cdr3_length: 15
v_call: TRBV7-2
clone_size: -
j_call: TRBJ1-1
cdr3_aa: CASSLALSGHTEAFF
cdr3_nt: TGTGCCAGCAGCTTAGCTTTGTCAGGGCACACTGAAGCTTTCTTT

d_call: -
cdr3_length: 13
v_call: TRBV6-4
clone_size: -
j_call: TRBJ1-2
cdr3_aa: CASSDPAGGGYTF
cdr3_nt: TGTGCCAGCAGTGACCCCGCCGGGGGTGGCTACACCTTC

d_call: -
cdr3_length: 13
v_call: TRBV5-4
clone_size: -
j_call: TRBJ2-7
cdr3_aa: CASNPGSSYEQYF
cdr3_nt: TGTGCCAGCAACCCGGGTAGCTCCTACGAGCAGTACTTC